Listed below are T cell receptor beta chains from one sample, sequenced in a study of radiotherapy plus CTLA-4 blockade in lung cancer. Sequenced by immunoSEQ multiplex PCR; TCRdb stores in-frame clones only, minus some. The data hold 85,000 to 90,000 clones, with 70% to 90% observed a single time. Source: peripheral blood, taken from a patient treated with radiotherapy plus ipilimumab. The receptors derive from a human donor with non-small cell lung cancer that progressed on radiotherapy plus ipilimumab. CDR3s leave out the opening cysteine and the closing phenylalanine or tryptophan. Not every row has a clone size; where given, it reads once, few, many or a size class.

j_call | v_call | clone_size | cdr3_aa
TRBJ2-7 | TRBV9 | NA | ASSVDGAGGREQY
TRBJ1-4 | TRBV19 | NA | ASSRDPREDNEKLF
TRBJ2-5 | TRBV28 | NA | ASSPSGTTKQY
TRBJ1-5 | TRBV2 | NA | ASSPGGLGTPQH
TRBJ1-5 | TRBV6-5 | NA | ASSYGRAQPQH
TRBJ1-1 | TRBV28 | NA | ASSFSYRNTEAF
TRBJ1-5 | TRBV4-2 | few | ASSQDAGGNQPQH
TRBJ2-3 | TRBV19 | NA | ASSIPTTQY
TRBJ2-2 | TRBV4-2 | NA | ASSQEGLATGELF
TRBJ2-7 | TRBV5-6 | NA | ASSTGQGAEEQY
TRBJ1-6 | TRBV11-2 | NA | ASSLDWGYRSPLH
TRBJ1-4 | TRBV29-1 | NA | SVTDRTTNEKLF
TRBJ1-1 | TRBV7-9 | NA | ASSPRGEGSKRGNTEAF
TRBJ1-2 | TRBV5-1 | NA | ASSLQGTYGYT
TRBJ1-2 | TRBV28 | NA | ASSFTEATNYGYT
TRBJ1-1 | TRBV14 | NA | ASSQDLQVNTEAF
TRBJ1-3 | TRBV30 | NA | AWSVQASGNTIY
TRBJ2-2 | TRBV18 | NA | ASSSQTPATGELF
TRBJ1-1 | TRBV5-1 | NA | ASRPDSWNTEAF
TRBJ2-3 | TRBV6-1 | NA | ASSEGGHSTDTQY
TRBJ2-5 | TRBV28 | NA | ASSLRGQWETQY
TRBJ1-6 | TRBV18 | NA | ASSPSRTAGSPLH
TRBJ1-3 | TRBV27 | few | ASSFGPPSSGNTIY
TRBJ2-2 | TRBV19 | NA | ASSRGTGELF